These 4 T cell receptor beta chains share one sample of origin, sequenced in a study of blood T cell repertoires in COVID-19. The protocol was immunoSEQ multiplex PCR, while the TCRdb copy is restricted to in-frame clones and leaves out a portion. The sample carries some 260,000 clones, 70% to 85% recorded once. Sequenced sample: peripheral blood. The receptors originated from a woman of 80 years or more with acute or convalescent COVID-19.

The chain carries TRBV2 and TRBJ1-1; D unclear. This CDR3 spans 15 amino acids. Germline V gene data show CDR1 as SNHLY and CDR2 as FYNNEI. V dropped 5 bases and J dropped 1 base, with 14 bases sitting between them. The CDR3 nucleotides are TGTGCCAGCAGTTATACCACGCGGTCGAACACTGAAGCTTTCTTT. Translating gives CASSYTTRSNTEAFF.

This clone was seen a handful of times. The CDR3 bases are TGTGCCAGCAGTTACCTACCTTCGGGGGACTGGTCCTACGAGCAGTACTTC. This gives the protein CASSYLPSGDWSYEQYF. The V call is TRBV6-2 or TRBV6-3, the J call TRBJ2-7, with D possibly TRBD2 on 6 matching bases. Germline values: CDR1 MNHEY, CDR2 SVGEGT. Trimming removed 2 bases from V and 1 base from J, with 18 bases in between. This CDR3 region has 17 residues.

The chain links TRBV12-3 or TRBV12-4 to TRBJ2-7; D is unresolved. The length of the CDR3 is 12 residues. V dropped 1 base and J dropped 2 bases, with 3 bases sitting between them. CDR3 bases: TGTGCCAGCAGTTTAGGAGCCTACGAGCAGTACTTC. Encoded protein: CASSLGAYEQYF.

The CDR3, as DNA: TGTGCCAGCAGCTCAGGGGGAGGGCAGTTCTTC. Translation: CASSSGGGQFF. This chain links TRBV7-9 with TRBJ2-1; a weak D match, TRBD1 (7 bases). This CDR3 contains 11 residues. Germline CDR1 SEHNR, CDR2 FQNEAQ (reference sequence). V was shortened by 4 bases and J by 12 bases, with 10 bases between the two germline ends.